This T cell receptor beta chain was recovered during a study of T cells in Graves' hyperthyroidism and ophthalmopathy. Overall study: Before any treatment, at initial diagnosis, peripheral blood was collected.

This CDR3 is 15 amino acids long. Germline assignment: CDR1 SGHNT and CDR2 YYREEE (reference sequence). The V end lost 1 base, the J end lost 6 bases, and 14 bases lay between the germline ends. On this clonotype itself: Its antigen is not identified.

Any patient presenting with uncontrolled infection, other autoimmune disease, pregnancy or lactation was left out. Regarding the study as a whole: Ophthalmopathy prediction by the model preceded onset by a median roughly 6 months.

Amplification targeted TCR beta CDR3 regions from RNA transcripts. TCR CDR3 regions were first amplified by RT-PCR with HTBI primers. TCRdb called the multiplex PCR reads again in MiXCR, with one record for every CDR3 protein. The sample includes a few hundred thousand distinct CDR3 sequences, less than 20% of them seen just once. This chain joins TRBV5-4 and TRBJ2-1; D is unresolved. The origin of this receptor is a woman aged 45-60 years with Graves' hyperthyroidism. Source material: blood. The DNA of the CDR3 is TGTGCCAGCAGCTTGCCCAAGAATTTCGGCAATGAGCAGTTCTTC. This gives the protein CASSLPKNFGNEQFF.